The text below deals with one T cell receptor beta chain. Antigen unknown. The source of the sample is a study of spatial heterogeneity in lung cancer. The wider study: Beta-chain sequences consistently outnumbered alpha-chain sequences in detection. Notes on the study in general: Blood showed ubiquitous tumor TCRs more often at resection than at routine follow-up.

TCRdb independently ran MiXCR on the 5' RACE reads; one entry per CDR3 protein. Among tens of thousands of distinct CDR3 sequences listed, approximately 12% were seen once. Germline CDR1 reads GTSNPN; CDR2 reads SVGIG (reference sequence). The CDR3 spans 13 residues. Trimming left V 1 base short and J 7 bases short, with 8 bases between. The time point denotes: sample taken at primary tumor resection. Unsorted whole RNA from tumor, nontumor lung or frozen PBMC underwent sequencing. The 60 to 90 donors had untreated early-stage non-small cell lung cancer. The chain is built from TRBV30 and TRBJ1-6; D not resolved. This specimen was PBMCs, taken at surgery. The TCR comes from a male donor with early-stage non-small cell lung cancer. The CDR3 DNA follows: TGTGCCTGGAGTGGGCCAGCAAATTCACCCCTCCACTTT. This gives the protein CAWSGPANSPLHF.